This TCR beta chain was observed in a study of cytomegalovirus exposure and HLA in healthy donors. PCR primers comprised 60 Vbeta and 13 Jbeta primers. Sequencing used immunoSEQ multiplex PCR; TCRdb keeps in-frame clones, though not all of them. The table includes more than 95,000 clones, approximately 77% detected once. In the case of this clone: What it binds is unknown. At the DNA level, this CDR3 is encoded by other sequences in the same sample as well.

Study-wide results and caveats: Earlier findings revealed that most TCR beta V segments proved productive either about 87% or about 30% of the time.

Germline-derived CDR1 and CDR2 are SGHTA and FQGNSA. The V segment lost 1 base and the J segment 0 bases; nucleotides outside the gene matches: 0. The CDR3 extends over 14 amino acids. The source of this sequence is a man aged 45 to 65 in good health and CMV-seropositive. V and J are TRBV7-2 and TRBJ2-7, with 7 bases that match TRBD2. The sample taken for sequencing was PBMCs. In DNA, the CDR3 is TGTGCCAGCAGCTTAGGCGGGGGCTCCTACGAGCAGTACTTC. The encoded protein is CASSLGGGSYEQYF.